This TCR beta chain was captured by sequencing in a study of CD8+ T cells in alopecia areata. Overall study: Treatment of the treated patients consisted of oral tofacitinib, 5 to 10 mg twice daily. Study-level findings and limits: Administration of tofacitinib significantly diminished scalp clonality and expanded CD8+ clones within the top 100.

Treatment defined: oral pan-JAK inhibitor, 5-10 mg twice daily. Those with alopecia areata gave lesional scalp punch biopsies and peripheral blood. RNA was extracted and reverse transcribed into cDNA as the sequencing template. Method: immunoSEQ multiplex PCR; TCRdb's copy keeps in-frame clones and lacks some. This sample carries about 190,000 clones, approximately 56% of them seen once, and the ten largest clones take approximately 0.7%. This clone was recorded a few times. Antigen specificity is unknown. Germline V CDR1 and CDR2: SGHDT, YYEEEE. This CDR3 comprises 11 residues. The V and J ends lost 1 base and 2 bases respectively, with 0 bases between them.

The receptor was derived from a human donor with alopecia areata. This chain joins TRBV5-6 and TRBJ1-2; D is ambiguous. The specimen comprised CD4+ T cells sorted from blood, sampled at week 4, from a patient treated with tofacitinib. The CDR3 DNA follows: TGTGCCAGCAGCTTGAACTATGGCTACACCTTC. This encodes CASSLNYGYTF.